Listed here are 3 T cell receptor beta chains from one sample, sequenced in a study of post-analysis software for immune sequencing data. Study-wide results and caveats: Controls had lower frequencies than patients of about 5 TRBV segments, which included TRBV5-6, TRBV5-1 and TRBV20-1.

These receptors are not linked to any known antigen. Libraries were made from TCR beta cDNA, and they carried unique molecular identifiers. TCRdb recomputed calls from the PCR reads with MiXCR, one row per CDR3 protein. The data contain hundreds of thousands of distinct CDR3 sequences, over 45% of them singletons. The sequenced material came from blood. These receptors were taken from a girl aged 2 to 9 with multiple sclerosis.

V usage is TRBV15 and J usage is TRBJ2-3; no definite D call. CDR3 length: 13 residues. V shed 2 bases and J shed 4 bases, with 7 bases lying between them. Germline CDR1 LNHNV, CDR2 YYDKDF (reference sequence). The CDR3 here is CATSRRGPDTQYF. The CDR3 bases are TGTGCCACCAGCAGACGTGGTCCAGATACGCAGTATTTT.

The chain combines TRBV12-3 or TRBV12-4 with TRBJ2-3, with TRBD2 matching 13 bases. V dropped 4 bases and J dropped 3; count of bases not matched to a gene: 10. The CDR3 is 18 residues long. The CDR3 nucleotides are TGTGCCAGCAGTTCCGGGACTAGCGGGATCGAGGAGACAGATACGCAGTATTTT. Translated, it gives CASSSGTSGIEETDTQYF.

V gene TRBV29-1 combines with J gene TRBJ2-1, with TRBD2 matching 7 bases. V lost 0 bases to trimming and J lost 4 bases; unmatched junction nucleotides: 12. This CDR3 region has 17 residues. The germline gives CDR1 SQVTM, CDR2 ANQGSEA. The CDR3 reads CSVEDLPRLAVYNEQFF. The CDR3, as DNA: TGCAGCGTTGAAGATCTCCCCCGTCTAGCGGTGTACAATGAGCAGTTCTTC.